The sequence of this TCR beta chain was determined in a study of blood T cell repertoires in COVID-19. About the study: Collection of acute and convalescent COVID-19 samples took place in the United States, Italy and Spain.

Germline assignment: CDR1 LGHDT and CDR2 YNNKEL (reference sequence). V lost 2 bases, J lost 2 bases, and 7 bases lay in between. The CDR3 totals 14 residues. The table came from immunoSEQ multiplex PCR; TCRdb's copy has only in-frame clones and leaves some out. There are approximately 150,000 clones in the sample; 80% to 90% occur only once, and roughly 1% lies in the top ten. The sequencing sample was made of peripheral blood. The origin of this receptor is a woman in her fifties or sixties with acute or convalescent COVID-19. The chain combines TRBV3-1 (or the pseudogene TRBV3-2) with TRBJ1-5, with D uncertain. CDR3 region: CASSQSSGNQPQHF. The DNA of the CDR3 is TGTGCCAGCAGCCAATCTTCAGGCAATCAGCCCCAGCATTTT.